These T cell receptor beta chains were read from a single sample in a study of early T cells in non-severe SARS-CoV-2 infection. TCRdb re-analysed the 5' RACE reads in MiXCR, keeping a single row per CDR3 protein. Of 70,000 or so distinct CDR3 sequences in the sample, approximately 13% were seen once. The sample taken for sequencing was whole blood. Receptors originate from an adult who was a healthcare worker with PCR-confirmed SARS-CoV-2 infection or an uninfected control (not recorded which). Each CDR3 is given with its conserved first and last residue. A D gene is named only where the DNA matches it firmly. Size is omitted from some rows. Given values are once, few, many or a class for expanded clones.

NA	TRBJ2-7	TRBV7-7	TRBD1	CASSLGGQGTHEQYF	TGTGCCAGCAGCTTAGGGGGACAGGGGACCCACGAGCAGTACTTC
few	TRBJ1-1	TRBV21-1	NA	CASSKIFKASHGLRRNTEAFF	TGTGCCAGCAGCAAAATCTTCAAAGCAAGTCATGGGCTACGTAGGAACACTGAAGCTTTCTTT
few	TRBJ1-1	TRBV5-5	NA	CASSLRRSDTEAFF	TGTGCCAGCAGCTTGAGAAGGTCGGACACTGAAGCTTTCTTT
NA	TRBJ2-3	TRBV6-5	NA	CASSYRGITSTDTQYF	TGTGCCAGCAGTTACCGGGGGATCACCAGTACAGATACGCAGTATTTT
many	TRBJ2-3	TRBV11-2	TRBD2	CASRTSGGAGDTQYF	TGTGCCAGCCGTACTAGCGGGGGGGCGGGAGATACGCAGTATTTT
many	TRBJ1-1	TRBV29-1	TRBD1	CSVNRGTEAFF	TGCAGCGTTAACAGGGGAACTGAAGCTTTCTTT
NA	TRBJ2-3	TRBV20-1	TRBD2	CSAQPGLATDTQYF	TGCAGTGCTCAACCGGGACTAGCAACAGATACGCAGTATTTT
many	TRBJ2-2	TRBV7-3	NA	CASSLTAYSPPGELFF	TGTGCCAGCAGCTTAACGGCTTACTCACCCCCCGGGGAGCTGTTTTTT
NA	TRBJ2-3	TRBV11-2	TRBD2	CASSFLSGGASDTQYF	TGTGCCAGCAGCTTCCTTAGCGGGGGGGCGTCAGATACGCAGTATTTT
few	TRBJ2-2	TRBV4-2	NA	CASSQDQGGPANTGELFF	TGTGCCAGCAGCCAAGATCAGGGGGGGCCTGCGAACACCGGGGAGCTGTTTTTT
few	TRBJ1-2	TRBV9	TRBD1	CASSVDTGGYYGYTF	TGCGCCAGCAGCGTAGACACAGGGGGCTACTATGGCTACACCTTC
NA	TRBJ2-7	TRBV5-1	NA	CASSSDGGRPYEQYF	TGCGCCAGCAGCTCGGACGGGGGCCGGCCCTACGAGCAGTACTTC
few	TRBJ1-4	TRBV6-1	TRBD1	CASSDFWTGDEKLFF	TGTGCCAGCAGTGATTTCTGGACAGGGGATGAAAAACTGTTTTTT
NA	TRBJ2-1	TRBV14	NA	CASSFVGRKNEQFF	TGTGCCAGCAGCTTCGTAGGACGGAAAAATGAGCAGTTCTTC
few	TRBJ1-1	TRBV4-2	NA	CASSQEAGGARYTEAFF	TGTGCCAGCAGCCAAGAAGCTGGTGGGGCCCGATACACTGAAGCTTTCTTT
NA	TRBJ2-3	TRBV13	NA	CASTLADTQYF	TGTGCCAGCACCCTTGCGGATACGCAGTATTTT
many	TRBJ2-5	TRBV11-1	TRBD1	CASSLTGLETQYF	TGTGCCAGCAGCTTGACAGGGTTGGAGACCCAGTACTTC
NA	TRBJ2-4	TRBV6-2/TRBV6-3	NA	CASSTGVGNIQYF	TGTGCCAGCAGCACCGGGGTCGGGAACATTCAGTACTTC
NA	TRBJ2-7	TRBV29-1	NA	CSARASYEQYF	TGCAGCGCCCGGGCCTCCTACGAGCAGTACTTC
few	TRBJ2-2	TRBV12-3/TRBV12-4	NA	CASSLRSANTGELFF	TGTGCCAGCAGCCTGAGATCCGCGAACACCGGGGAGCTGTTTTTT
NA	TRBJ2-3	TRBV2	TRBD2	CASRDPGTSGGPSTDTQYF	TGTGCCAGCAGGGACCCCGGGACTAGCGGGGGTCCGAGCACAGATACGCAGTATTTT
many	TRBJ2-7	TRBV20-1	TRBD1	CSASLVQGVYYEQYF	TGCAGTGCCAGTCTAGTTCAGGGGGTCTACTACGAGCAGTACTTC
many	TRBJ1-4	TRBV3-1	NA	CASSQGGPSGEKLFF	TGTGCCAGCAGCCAAGGCGGGCCCAGCGGGGAAAAACTGTTTTTT
NA	TRBJ1-1	TRBV30	TRBD1	CAWRTGPSEAFF	TGTGCCTGGAGGACAGGGCCTTCTGAAGCTTTCTTT
NA	TRBJ2-7	TRBV7-9	NA	CASSLGPSYEQYF	TGTGCCAGCAGCTTGGGGCCGTCCTACGAGCAGTACTTC
NA	TRBJ2-7	TRBV29-1	NA	CSGNRGGEQYF	TGCAGCGGAAACAGGGGGGGAGAGCAGTACTTC
NA	TRBJ2-1	TRBV5-1	NA	CASSPVAGDYNEQFF	TGCGCCAGCAGCCCCGTTGCAGGGGACTACAATGAGCAGTTCTTC
few	TRBJ2-1	TRBV4-2	NA	CASSQDGPGASSYNEQFF	TGTGCCAGCAGCCAAGATGGTCCGGGGGCGAGCTCCTACAATGAGCAGTTCTTC
NA	TRBJ2-3	TRBV15	NA	CATSRDTEADTQYF	TGTGCCACCAGCAGAGATACCGAGGCAGATACGCAGTATTTT
NA	TRBJ1-2	TRBV25-1	NA	CASSEGPYGYTF	TGTGCCAGCAGTGAAGGCCCCTATGGCTACACCTTC
few	TRBJ2-5	TRBV20-1	NA	CSAQISGNQETQYF	TGCAGTGCCCAGATCTCGGGGAACCAAGAGACCCAGTACTTC
few	TRBJ1-2	TRBV29-1	TRBD1	CSAATGAGGYTF	TGCAGCGCCGCGACAGGGGCAGGGGGCTACACCTTC
NA	TRBJ2-5	TRBV15	NA	CATSRDRIRDTETQYF	TGTGCCACCAGCAGAGATCGTATAAGGGACACCGAGACCCAGTACTTC
NA	TRBJ1-2	TRBV7-2	NA	CASSLLWANYGYTF	TGTGCCAGCAGCTTACTGTGGGCTAACTATGGCTACACCTTC
many	TRBJ2-7	TRBV5-5	NA	CASSFQNPSYEQYF	TGTGCCAGCAGCTTCCAGAACCCTTCCTACGAGCAGTACTTC
NA	TRBJ2-4	TRBV19	NA	CASRGPPEGIQYF	TGTGCCAGTAGGGGACCCCCTGAGGGCATTCAGTACTTC
NA	TRBJ1-5	TRBV3-1	TRBD1	CASSQASGTGFDQPQHF	TGTGCCAGCAGCCAAGCATCAGGGACAGGGTTTGATCAGCCCCAGCATTTT
many	TRBJ2-7	TRBV28	NA	CASRGRGDGRGYEQYF	TGTGCCAGCAGAGGTAGAGGGGACGGACGGGGCTACGAGCAGTACTTC
few	TRBJ1-5	TRBV7-3	NA	CASSFPPGYQPQHF	TGTGCCAGCAGCTTCCCCCCAGGGTATCAGCCCCAGCATTTT
many	TRBJ2-3	TRBV19	NA	CASRLGTSTDTQYF	TGTGCCAGTCGACTGGGGACTAGCACAGATACGCAGTATTTT
NA	TRBJ2-1	TRBV5-1	TRBD1	CASKIGQGDYNEQFF	TGCGCCAGCAAAATTGGACAGGGTGACTACAATGAGCAGTTCTTC
few	TRBJ2-3	TRBV28	NA	CAILPGSAGDTQYF	TGTGCCATCTTGCCAGGTTCGGCGGGAGATACGCAGTATTTT
many	TRBJ1-5	TRBV28	TRBD1	CASSSTGKQPQHF	TGTGCCAGCAGTTCGACAGGGAAACAGCCCCAGCATTTT
many	TRBJ2-1	TRBV28	TRBD1	CASSQTGTGGDEQFF	TGTGCCAGCAGTCAAACCGGGACAGGGGGCGATGAGCAGTTCTTC
few	TRBJ2-3	TRBV6-5	NA	CASQTGVTTDTQYF	TGTGCCAGCCAGACCGGGGTAACCACAGATACGCAGTATTTT
NA	TRBJ1-6	TRBV7-6	NA	CASSPPGGALHF	TGTGCCAGCAGCCCTCCAGGTGGGGCCCTCCACTTT
many	TRBJ2-5	TRBV5-4	NA	CASSGRDILQETQYF	TGTGCCAGCAGCGGTCGGGACATTCTCCAAGAGACCCAGTACTTC
NA	TRBJ1-1	TRBV27	NA	CASSLFRVTEAFF	TGTGCCAGCAGTTTATTCCGGGTAACTGAAGCTTTCTTT
few	TRBJ2-7	TRBV7-8	TRBD1	CASSLVEGTGFYEQYF	TGTGCCAGCAGCTTAGTGGAGGGGACAGGGTTCTACGAGCAGTACTTC
many	TRBJ2-7	TRBV7-2	TRBD2	CASSLSAGGYEQYF	TGTGCCAGCAGCTTATCGGCGGGGGGATACGAGCAGTACTTC
NA	TRBJ2-1	TRBV28	TRBD1	CASKGDSSYNEQFF	TGTGCCAGCAAAGGGGACAGCTCCTACAATGAGCAGTTCTTC
NA	TRBJ2-7	TRBV12-3/TRBV12-4	NA	CASSPDGRSRYEQYF	TGTGCCAGCAGTCCTGACGGACGCTCCAGGTACGAGCAGTACTTC
many	TRBJ2-1	TRBV20-1	TRBD1	CSARDRQGVFDEQFF	TGCAGTGCTAGAGATAGACAGGGGGTTTTCGATGAGCAGTTCTTC
few	TRBJ2-1	TRBV4-1	NA	CASSQVPGEKQFF	TGCGCCAGCAGCCAAGTCCCTGGGGAGAAGCAGTTCTTC
many	TRBJ1-2	TRBV6-6	NA	CASSYSTPNANYGYTF	TGTGCCAGCAGTTACTCGACCCCGAACGCTAACTATGGCTACACCTTC
few	TRBJ2-3	TRBV18	TRBD2	CASSPLGGALTDTQYF	TGTGCCAGCTCACCCTTGGGAGGGGCACTCACAGATACGCAGTATTTT
few	TRBJ2-2	TRBV5-1	NA	CASSNPSLNTGELFF	TGCGCCAGCAGCAACCCATCCTTAAACACCGGGGAGCTGTTTTTT
many	TRBJ2-3	TRBV28	NA	CAIPQGTGTDTQYF	TGTGCCATCCCACAGGGAACAGGCACAGATACGCAGTATTTT
NA	TRBJ2-3	TRBV28	NA	CASSFTAGEGQEYF	TGTGCCAGCAGTTTCACAGCCGGGGAAGGGCAGGAGTATTTT
NA	TRBJ2-7	TRBV29-1	NA	CSVGGGYEQYF	TGCAGCGTTGGAGGCGGTTACGAGCAGTACTTC